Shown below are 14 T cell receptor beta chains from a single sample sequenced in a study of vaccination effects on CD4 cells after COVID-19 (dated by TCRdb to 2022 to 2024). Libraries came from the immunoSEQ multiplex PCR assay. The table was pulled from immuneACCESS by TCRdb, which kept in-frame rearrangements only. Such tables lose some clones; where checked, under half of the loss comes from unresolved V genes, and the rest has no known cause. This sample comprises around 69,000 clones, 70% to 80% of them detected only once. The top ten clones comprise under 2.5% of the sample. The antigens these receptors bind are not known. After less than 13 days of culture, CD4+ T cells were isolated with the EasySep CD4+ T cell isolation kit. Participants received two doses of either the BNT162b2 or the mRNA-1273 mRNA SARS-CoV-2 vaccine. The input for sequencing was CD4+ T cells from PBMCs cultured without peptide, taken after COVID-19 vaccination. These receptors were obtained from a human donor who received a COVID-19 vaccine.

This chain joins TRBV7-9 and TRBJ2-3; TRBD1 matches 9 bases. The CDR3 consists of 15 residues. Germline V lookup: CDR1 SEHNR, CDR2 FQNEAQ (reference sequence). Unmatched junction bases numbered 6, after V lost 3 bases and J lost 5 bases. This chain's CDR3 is CASSFRDRAGDTQYF. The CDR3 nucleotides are TGTGCCAGCAGCTTTAGGGACAGGGCGGGAGATACGCAGTATTTT.

The CDR3 loop reads CASSFDRGINEQYV. In DNA form, the CDR3 reads TGTGCCAGCAGTTTTGACAGGGGAATAAACGAGCAGTACGTC. The chain links TRBV28 to TRBJ2-7; 8 bases map to TRBD1. With V trimmed by 3 bases and J by 5 bases, 6 bases remained unmatched. The germline V gene encodes CDR1 MDHEN and CDR2 SYDVKM. The CDR3 has 14 residues.

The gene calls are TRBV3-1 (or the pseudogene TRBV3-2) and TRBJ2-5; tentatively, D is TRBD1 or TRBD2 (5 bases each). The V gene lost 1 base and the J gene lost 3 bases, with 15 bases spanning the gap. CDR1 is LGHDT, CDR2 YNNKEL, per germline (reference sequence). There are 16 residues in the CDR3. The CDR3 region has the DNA TGTGCCAGCAGCCAAGGGGGTACCGGGGCTAAAGAGACCCAGTACTTC. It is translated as CASSQGGTGAKETQYF.

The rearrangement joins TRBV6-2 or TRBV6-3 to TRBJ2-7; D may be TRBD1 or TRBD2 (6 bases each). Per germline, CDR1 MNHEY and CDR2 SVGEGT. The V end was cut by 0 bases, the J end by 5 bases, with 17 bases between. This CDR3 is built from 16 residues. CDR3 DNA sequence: TGTGCCAGCAGTTACTCGCCTCACGGGGGCTGGGACGAGCAGTACGTC. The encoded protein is CASSYSPHGGWDEQYV.

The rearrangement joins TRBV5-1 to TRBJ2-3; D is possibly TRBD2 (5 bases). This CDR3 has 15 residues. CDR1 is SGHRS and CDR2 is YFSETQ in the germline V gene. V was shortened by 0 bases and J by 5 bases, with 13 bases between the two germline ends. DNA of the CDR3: TGCGCCAGCAGCTTGGGAGGGCAGCAAGGAGATACGCAGTATTTT. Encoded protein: CASSLGGQQGDTQYF.

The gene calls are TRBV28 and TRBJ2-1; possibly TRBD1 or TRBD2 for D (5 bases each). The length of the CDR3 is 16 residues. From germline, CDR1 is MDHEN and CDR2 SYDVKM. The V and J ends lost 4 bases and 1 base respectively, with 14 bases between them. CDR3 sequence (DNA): TGTGCCAGCAGTTCCCTCGAGGGGAGATCCTACAATGAGCAGTTCTTC. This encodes CASSSLEGRSYNEQFF. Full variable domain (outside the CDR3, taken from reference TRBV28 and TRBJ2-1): DVKVTQSSRYLVKRTGEKVFLECVQDMDHENMFWYRQDPGLGLRLIYFSYDVKMKEKGDIPEGYSVSREKKERFSLILESASTNQTSMYLCASSSLEGRSYNEQFFGPGTRLTVL.

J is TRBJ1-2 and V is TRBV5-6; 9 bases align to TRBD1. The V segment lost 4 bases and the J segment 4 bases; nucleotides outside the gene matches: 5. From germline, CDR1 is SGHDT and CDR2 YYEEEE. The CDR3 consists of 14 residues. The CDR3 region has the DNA TGTGCCAGCAGCCTGCTGGGACAGGGCTATGGCTACACCTTC. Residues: CASSLLGQGYGYTF.

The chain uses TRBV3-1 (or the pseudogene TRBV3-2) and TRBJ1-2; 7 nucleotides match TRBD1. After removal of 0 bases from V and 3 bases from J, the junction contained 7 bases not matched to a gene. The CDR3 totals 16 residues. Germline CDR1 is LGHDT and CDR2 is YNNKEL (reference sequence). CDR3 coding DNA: TGTGCCAGCAGCCAAGAAGGGAGGAGGGGGCACTATGGCTACACCTTC. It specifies CASSQEGRRGHYGYTF.

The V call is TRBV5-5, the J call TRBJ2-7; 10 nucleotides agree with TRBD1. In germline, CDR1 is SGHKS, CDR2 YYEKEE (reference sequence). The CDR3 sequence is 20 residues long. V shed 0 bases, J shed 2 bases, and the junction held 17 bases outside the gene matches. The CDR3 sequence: CASSLALRQGAFPLTYEQYV. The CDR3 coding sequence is TGTGCCAGCAGCTTGGCCCTCCGACAGGGGGCGTTTCCCCTAACCTACGAGCAGTACGTC.

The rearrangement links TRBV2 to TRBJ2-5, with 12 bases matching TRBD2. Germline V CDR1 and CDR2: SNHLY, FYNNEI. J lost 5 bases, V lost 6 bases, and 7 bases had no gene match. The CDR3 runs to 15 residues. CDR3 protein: CASSRTSGVRETQYF. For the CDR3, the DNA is TGTGCCAGCAGCCGGACTAGCGGGGTCCGGGAGACCCAGTACTTC.

CDR3 region: CASSLGIGGRGSNQPQHF. DNA for the CDR3: TGTGCCAGCAGCTTAGGAATCGGGGGGCGCGGGAGCAATCAGCCCCAGCATTTT. This chain links TRBV7-8 with TRBJ1-5; possibly TRBD1 for D (6 bases). Germline V lookup: CDR1 SGHVS, CDR2 FQNEAQ. The germline V and J ends were trimmed by 1 base and 1 base, with 17 bases remaining between them. This CDR3 spans 18 amino acids.

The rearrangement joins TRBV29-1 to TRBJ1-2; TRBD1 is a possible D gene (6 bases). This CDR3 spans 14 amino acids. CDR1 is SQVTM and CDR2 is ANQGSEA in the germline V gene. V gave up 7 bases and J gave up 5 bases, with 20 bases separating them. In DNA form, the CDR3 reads TGCAGCGCCGAGAGACAGGTGTCCTTATATGGCTACACCTTC. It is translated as CSAERQVSLYGYTF.

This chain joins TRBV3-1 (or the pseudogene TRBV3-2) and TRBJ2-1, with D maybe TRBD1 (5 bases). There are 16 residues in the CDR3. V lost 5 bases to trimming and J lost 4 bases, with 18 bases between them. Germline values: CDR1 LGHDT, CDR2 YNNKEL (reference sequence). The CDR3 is CASSSRGAEFYNEQFF. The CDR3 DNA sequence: TGTGCCAGCAGCTCCCGTGGGGCGGAATTTTACAATGAGCAGTTCTTC.

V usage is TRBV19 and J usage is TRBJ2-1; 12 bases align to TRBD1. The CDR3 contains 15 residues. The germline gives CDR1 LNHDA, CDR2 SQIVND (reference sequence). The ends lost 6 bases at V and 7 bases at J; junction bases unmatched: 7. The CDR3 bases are TGTGCCAGTAGAGACCCGGGACAGGGGGCTAATGAGCAGTTCTTC. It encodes CASRDPGQGANEQFF.